This is a list of T cell receptor beta chains from one sample in a study of response to subunit inactivated influenza vaccine. From the RT-PCR reads, TCRdb called clonotypes with MiXCR, one entry per CDR3 protein. The sample lists hundreds of thousands of distinct CDR3 sequences, about 25% occurring once. Material: CD4+ T cells sorted from PBMCs, obtained around 5 days after vaccination. All receptors derive from a man between 45 and 60 years old who received an inactivated influenza vaccine. Each CDR3 is given with its conserved first and last residue.

V	J	CDR3
TRBV7-2	TRBJ2-5	CASSLGYRGTQYF
TRBV11-2	TRBJ2-6	CASRIRVTTFHSGANVLTF
TRBV12-5	TRBJ2-3	CASGSSTAQYF
TRBV6-5	TRBJ2-7	CASSYSKGGARGSKQYF
TRBV28	TRBJ1-2	CASRSDRIYGYTF
TRBV11-2	TRBJ1-6	CASSLVISGSSPLHF
TRBV18	TRBJ2-1	CASSQSSGGYNEQFF
TRBV7-2	TRBJ2-7	CASSSRSGEQYF
TRBV7-2	TRBJ2-7	CASRLDGTYEQYF
TRBV6-1	TRBJ2-7	CASREGGQGSWEQYF
TRBV29-1	TRBJ2-3	CSVDFAGAGDTQYF
TRBV20-1	TRBJ2-7	CSASLAGRGNEQYF
TRBV5-1	TRBJ1-1	CASKPQGGNTEAFF
TRBV7-8	TRBJ2-5	CASSLKASTRSKETQYF
TRBV12-3/TRBV12-4	TRBJ2-7	CASSEDPRVDEQYF
TRBV9	TRBJ1-1	CASSVAGARTEAFF
TRBV12-3/TRBV12-4	TRBJ2-7	CASSLAPFSGSGREQYF
TRBV4-2	TRBJ2-7	CASSPGEGGVNEQYF
TRBV7-9	TRBJ2-1	CASIQWGDYNEQFF
TRBV7-9	TRBJ1-1	CASSRWTGGIHTEAFF
TRBV11-2	TRBJ2-5	CASSLVGGGKETQYF
TRBV5-4	TRBJ2-1	CASSFGGGRAYNEQFF
TRBV15	TRBJ2-3	CATTQKHPTDTQYF
TRBV9	TRBJ2-3	CASSVTSGKADTQYF
TRBV20-1	TRBJ2-5	CSARYSGRALETQYF
TRBV12-3/TRBV12-4	TRBJ2-7	CASSSTGGEQYF
TRBV18	TRBJ1-6	CASSPAGQNSNSPLHF
TRBV7-9	TRBJ2-5	CASSLVGVAGETQYF
TRBV20-1	TRBJ2-7	CSASAGGAGVYEQYF
TRBV28	TRBJ2-7	CASSRGDRATYEQYF
TRBV11-2	TRBJ2-6	CASSLVPGPGANVLTF
TRBV20-1	TRBJ2-3	CSARDGRVLTDTQYF
TRBV10-3	TRBJ1-4	CATKNEEKLFF
TRBV4-2	TRBJ2-1	CASSQDKRGGYNEQFF
TRBV20-1	TRBJ1-1	CSARVRNTEAFF
TRBV28	TRBJ2-3	CASSLPRTDTQYF
TRBV4-1	TRBJ2-1	CASSQGQVSYNEQFF
TRBV28	TRBJ1-1	CASSKRGRNTEAFF
TRBV28	TRBJ2-1	CASSLYLEQFF
TRBV18	TRBJ2-5	CASSPPLASETQYF
TRBV4-2	TRBJ2-1	CASSQDPSGLNNEQFF
TRBV27	TRBJ2-4	CASSFTAFLAKNIQYF